This T cell receptor (beta chain) stems from a study of CD8+ T cells in alopecia areata. On the study more broadly: Patients in the treated group were given tofacitinib by mouth, 5 to 10 mg twice a day.

Stated treatment: oral pan-JAK inhibitor, 5-10 mg twice daily. Patients with alopecia areata provided lesional scalp punch biopsies as well as peripheral blood. As the sequencing template, cDNA was produced by extracting RNA and reverse transcribing it. This table comes from immunoSEQ multiplex PCR, and its TCRdb copy is limited to in-frame clones, with some not included. The table records under 95,000 clones, around 70% of them present only once. Notes on this clone: Its antigen is unidentified.

General study results and limits: Sequence data from scalp samples additionally include resident alphabeta T cells of normal skin. Greater clonality was observed in lesional scalp samples, especially alopecia totalis/universalis, versus normal scalp.

The source material was CD8+ T cells sorted from blood, sampled around week 44, from a patient treated with tofacitinib. The clonotype was recovered from a human donor with alopecia areata.

CDR3 DNA: TGCGCCAGCAGCCAAGATCCAGGAGGGTACAATGAGCAGTTCTTC. Translated: CASSQDPGGYNEQFF. The chain recombines TRBV4-3 with TRBJ2-1; the D gene is possibly TRBD2 (6 bases). Per the germline V gene, CDR1 is LGHNA and CDR2 is YSLEER. Trimming pared 0 bases from V and 4 bases from J, leaving 10 bases between. The CDR3 extends over 15 amino acids.